This is a list of T cell receptor beta chains from one sample in a study of blood T cells in healthy people across ages. TCRdb reprocessed the 5' RACE reads with MiXCR, giving one entry per CDR3 protein. The sample includes over 700,000 distinct CDR3 sequences, just under 25% seen only once; the top ten take more than 7.5%. These data also formed part of another study, on T cells of mothers and their children.

Sequencing was done on a sample of blood. The receptor set was obtained from a boy between 5 and 17 years old in good health. Each CDR3 is given with its conserved first and last residue.

j_call | cdr3_length | v_call | cdr3_aa
TRBJ1-1 | 13 | TRBV5-1 | CASSLDRFTEAFF
TRBJ2-2 | 14 | TRBV5-5 | CASSWDVMGGELFF
TRBJ2-7 | 13 | TRBV29-1 | CSVGTSASYEQYF
TRBJ2-2 | 15 | TRBV7-8 | CASNRAIPHTGELFF
TRBJ2-4 | 13 | TRBV2 | CASSGTGVNIQYF
TRBJ2-5 | 15 | TRBV5-1 | CASSLAGGPEETQYF
TRBJ2-5 | 15 | TRBV9 | CASSAGGSSQETQYF
TRBJ2-7 | 10 | TRBV6-5 | CASTRPREYF
- | 13 | TRBV24-1 | CATSASEYNEQFF
TRBJ2-2 | 13 | TRBV14 | CASSRVDTGELFF